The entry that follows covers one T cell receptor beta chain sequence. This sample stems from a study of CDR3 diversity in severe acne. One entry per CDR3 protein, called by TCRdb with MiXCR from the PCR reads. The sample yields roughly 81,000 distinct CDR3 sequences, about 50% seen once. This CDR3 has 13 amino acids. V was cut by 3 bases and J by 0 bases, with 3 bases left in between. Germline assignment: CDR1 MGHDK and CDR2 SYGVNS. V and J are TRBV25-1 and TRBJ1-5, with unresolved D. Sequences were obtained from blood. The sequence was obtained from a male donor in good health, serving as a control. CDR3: CASSERSNQPQHF. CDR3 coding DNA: TGTGCCAGCAGTGAGCGTAGCAATCAGCCCCAGCATTTT.